One sample yielded the 28 T cell receptor beta chains listed below, sequenced in a study of blood T cell repertoires in COVID-19. Sequenced by immunoSEQ multiplex PCR; TCRdb stores in-frame clones only, minus some. The repertoire holds approximately 350,000 clones, with 65% to 85% as singletons. The sample was peripheral blood. The source of these receptors is a young man with active or convalescent COVID-19.

This clone was counted ten times or more. This sequence joins TRBV9 and TRBJ2-3, with D tentatively TRBD2 (6 bases). Germline values: CDR1 SGDLS, CDR2 YYNGEE. The CDR3 runs to 15 residues. The V gene lost 0 bases and the J gene lost 3 bases, with 11 bases spanning the gap. The DNA of the CDR3 is TGTGCCAGCAGCGTAGCCGGGGGAGAGACAGATACGCAGTATTTT. Protein sequence: CASSVAGGETDTQYF.

The V and J genes are TRBV5-1 and TRBJ1-2; 8 bases map to TRBD1. The CDR3 is 14 amino acids. The germline V gene has CDR1 SGHRS and CDR2 YFSETQ. The V and J ends lost 2 bases and 6 bases, in that order; junction bases with no gene match: 6. CDR3 residues: CASSFRNRGDGYTF. Here the CDR3 DNA reads TGCGCCAGCAGCTTTCGGAACAGGGGGGATGGCTACACCTTC.

This clone occurred many times. Other DNA variants within this sample encode the same CDR3. Here the CDR3 DNA reads TGCGCCAGCAGCTGGACAGGGGGCTTAAGCTCCTACGAGCAGTACTTC. Translation: CASSWTGGLSSYEQYF. V is TRBV5-1 and J is TRBJ2-7, with 11 bases matching TRBD1. This CDR3 contains 16 residues. V lost 3 bases and J lost 0; bases outside the gene matches: 5. Per the germline V gene, CDR1 is SGHRS and CDR2 is YFSETQ.

The chain uses TRBV5-1 and TRBJ1-2; D unresolved. CDR3 length: 15 amino acids. V lost 1 base and J 3 bases, leaving 13 bases between the germline ends. The germline CDR1 and CDR2 sequences are SGHRS and YFSETQ. CDR3 loop: CASSLRASDDYGYTF. In DNA form, the CDR3 reads TGCGCCAGCAGCTTGCGCGCGTCCGATGACTATGGCTACACCTTC.

V is TRBV12-3 or TRBV12-4 and J is TRBJ2-1, with 10 bases fitting TRBD2. This CDR3 spans 12 amino acids. The DNA for the CDR3 is TGTGCATCTAGCGGGAGTAGCAATGAGCAGTTCTTC. Protein product: CASSGSSNEQFF.

The rearrangement links TRBV7-9 to TRBJ1-4; D may be TRBD1 (6 bases). Per the germline V gene, CDR1 is SEHNR and CDR2 is FQNEAQ (reference sequence). V was shortened by 1 base and J by 5 bases, with 11 bases between the two germline ends. The CDR3 totals 15 residues. The CDR3, as DNA: TGTGCCAGCAGCTTAGGGGACAAGAGAAATGAAAAACTGTTTTTT. It encodes CASSLGDKRNEKLFF.

The CDR3 sequence is CATDDTYTQYF. The CDR3 nucleotides are TGTGCCACAGACGACACCTATACGCAGTATTTT. The rearrangement uses TRBV24-1 and TRBJ2-3, with D hard to call. Trimming took 10 bases from V and 7 from J, leaving 11 bases between them. The CDR3 consists of 11 residues. CDR1 is KGHDR and CDR2 is SFDVKD in the germline V gene.

The chain combines TRBV9 with TRBJ1-6; D call uncertain. Germline loops: CDR1 SGDLS, CDR2 YYNGEE. Trimming removed 4 bases from V and 0 bases from J, with 17 bases in between. The CDR3 has 18 residues. The CDR3 sequence is CASSPDDGRSSYNSPLHF. CDR3 DNA: TGTGCCAGCAGCCCTGACGACGGTAGGAGCTCCTATAATTCACCCCTCCACTTT.

This clone occurred once. The V call is TRBV15, the J call TRBJ2-7; unclear D gene. This CDR3 is built from 13 residues. CDR1 LNHNV and CDR2 YYDKDF come from the germline V gene (reference sequence). V was trimmed by 0 bases and J by 5 bases, leaving 8 bases between them. The CDR3 coding sequence is TGTGCCACCAGCAGAGATTCAGGAAACGAGCAGTACTTC. It codes for CATSRDSGNEQYF.

The chain uses TRBV6-5 and TRBJ2-1, with 12 bases that match TRBD2. The ends lost 2 bases at V and 7 bases at J; junction bases unmatched: 6. This CDR3 spans 16 amino acids. The V gene's germline CDR1 is MNHEY and CDR2 SVGAGI. In nucleotides, the CDR3 is TGTGCCAGCAGTTACCCTAGCGGGGGGGCTACTAATGAGCAGTTCTTC. Encoded protein: CASSYPSGGATNEQFF.

This clone was found once. The rearrangement joins TRBV5-1 to TRBJ1-2, with TRBD1 matching 12 bases. The CDR3 spans 17 residues. With V trimmed by 4 bases and J by 3 bases, 10 bases remained unmatched. Germline V lookup: CDR1 SGHRS, CDR2 YFSETQ. In DNA, the CDR3 is TGCGCCAGCAGCACGTGGGCGGGACAGGGGGCATACTATGGCTACACCTTC. Its translation: CASSTWAGQGAYYGYTF.

This clone appeared a single time. V usage is TRBV2 and J usage is TRBJ1-2; 8 bases map to TRBD1. V was clipped by 6 bases and J by 0 bases; unmatched bases: 9. Germline CDR1 is SNHLY and CDR2 is FYNNEI. The CDR3 has 16 amino acids. CDR3 DNA: TGTGCCAGCAGCCGCACCGGGACAGGTTCTAACTATGGCTACACCTTC. This encodes CASSRTGTGSNYGYTF.

The V call is TRBV5-4, the J call TRBJ1-2; 8 bases are a match to TRBD1. The CDR3 totals 14 residues. J lost 2 bases, V lost 4 bases, and 4 bases had no gene match. CDR1 and CDR2 from the germline V gene are SGHNT and YYREEE (reference sequence). The DNA for the CDR3 is TGTGCCAGCAGCAGTCGACAGGGGAACTATGGCTACACCTTC. This codes for CASSSRQGNYGYTF.

The rearrangement uses TRBV5-1 and TRBJ2-3; maybe TRBD2 (7 bases). V lost 0 bases and J 1 base, leaving 12 bases between the germline ends. The CDR3 length is 16 residues. CDR1 is SGHRS, CDR2 YFSETQ, per germline. CDR3 DNA: TGCGCCAGCAGCTTGGTAGGGGGGGTAGGCACAGATACGCAGTATTTT. Translated, it gives CASSLVGGVGTDTQYF. The full variable domain, rest sourced from reference TRBV5-1 and TRBJ2-3, is KAGVTQTPRYLIKTRGQQVTLSCSPISGHRSVSWYQQTPGQGLQFLFEYFSETQRNKGNFPGRFSGRQFSNSRSEMNVSTLELGDSALYLCASSLVGGVGTDTQYFGPGTRLTVL.

V is TRBV5-1 and J is TRBJ1-2; D is undetermined. Looked up from germline, CDR1 is SGHRS and CDR2 is YFSETQ. The V gene lost 2 bases and the J gene lost 7 bases, with 15 bases spanning the gap. CDR3 length equals 14 residues. DNA of the CDR3: TGCGCCAGCAGCTTAATCATGGCTGGAGGTGGCTACACCTTC. Its translation: CASSLIMAGGGYTF.

This clone was picked up one time. The chain links TRBV30 to TRBJ1-1, with TRBD1 as a possible D gene (6 bases). CDR1 is GTSNPN and CDR2 is SVGIG in the germline V gene (reference sequence). Between the trimmed V and J ends, which lost 1 base and 0 bases, there was a span of 12 bases. The CDR3 spans 15 residues. DNA for the CDR3: TGTGCCTGGAGTGCAGGGGTGGGATTGAACACTGAAGCTTTCTTT. As protein: CAWSAGVGLNTEAFF.

This sequence joins TRBV10-3 and TRBJ2-5; TRBD1 is a possible D gene (7 bases). Germline CDR1 reads ENHRY; CDR2 reads SYGVKD. Between the trimmed V and J ends, which lost 4 bases and 4 bases, there was a span of 16 bases. This CDR3 has 15 residues. The CDR3 bases are TGTGCCATCAGTGGGACAGGCGGGAATAGAGAGACCCAGTACTTC. This translates into CAISGTGGNRETQYF.

The rearrangement links TRBV12-5 to TRBJ2-7; 8 nucleotides match TRBD1. Germline V gene sequence: CDR1 LGHNT, CDR2 FRNRAP. This CDR3 region has 14 residues. V lost 1 base to trimming and J lost 7 bases; unmatched junction nucleotides: 6. The CDR3 protein is CASGLAGGSWEQYF. In DNA form, the CDR3 reads TGTGCTAGTGGTTTGGCAGGGGGCAGCTGGGAGCAGTACTTC.

As for this clone: This may be a read error, as it is one base from a much larger clone. The gene calls are TRBV7-6 and TRBJ2-7; TRBD1 aligns across 8 bases. V trimming: 6 bases; J trimming: 1 base; junction bases outside the gene matches: 5. From germline, CDR1 is SGHVS and CDR2 FNYEAQ. This CDR3 is 14 amino acids long. The CDR3 DNA is TGTGCCAGCAGTTCCGGACAGGGTTCCTACGAGCAGTACTTC. Its protein is CASSSGQGSYEQYF.

The CDR3 spells CAWSRGGYNSPLHF. The CDR3 DNA sequence: TGTGCCTGGAGTAGGGGGGGTTATAATTCACCCCTCCACTTT. V is TRBV30 and J is TRBJ1-6; perhaps TRBD1 as D (6 bases). Germline V gene lookup returns CDR1 GTSNPN and CDR2 SVGIG (reference sequence). The CDR3 sequence is 14 residues long. The V end was cut by 2 bases, the J end by 4 bases, with 9 bases between. The complete variable domain, with remaining parts taken from reference TRBV30 and TRBJ1-6, reads SQTIHQWPATLVQPVGSPLSLECTVEGTSNPNLYWYRQAAGRGLQLLFYSVGIGQISSEVPQNLSASRPQDRQFILSSKKLLLSDSGFYLCAWSRGGYNSPLHFGNGTRLTVT.

This chain joins TRBV7-3 and TRBJ2-3; 7 nucleotides line up with TRBD2. There are 16 residues in the CDR3. Germline V gene sequence: CDR1 SGHTA, CDR2 FQGTGA. V shed 2 bases, J shed 1 base, and the junction held 6 bases outside the gene matches. CDR3 nucleotide sequence: TGTGCCAGCAGCTTACTAGCGGTACCTGGCACAGATACGCAGTATTTT. Translating it yields CASSLLAVPGTDTQYF.

The V call is TRBV18, the J call TRBJ2-1; 13 nucleotides match TRBD2. Germline V gives CDR1 KGHSH, CDR2 LQKENI. The CDR3 length is 15 residues. The V and J ends lost 4 bases and 7 bases, in that order; junction bases with no gene match: 4. CDR3 protein: CASSQVLAGGNEQFF. The CDR3 region has the DNA TGTGCCAGCTCACAGGTACTAGCGGGAGGGAATGAGCAGTTCTTC.

The V call is TRBV21-1, the J call TRBJ2-7; the table's D call of TRBD2 was not tested on the DNA. TRBV21-1 represents a pseudogene. CDR3 length: 17 residues. The CDR3: CASSKGQTSGSVNEQYF. The DNA for the CDR3 is TGTGCCAGCAGCAAAGGGCAAACTAGCGGGAGTGTCAACGAGCAGTACTTC.

Notes on this clone: A read error may account for a junction end that differs from germline. V gene TRBV6-6 combines with J gene TRBJ1-2; 9 bases are a match to TRBD1. This CDR3 has 15 amino acids. Germline-derived CDR1 and CDR2 are MNHNY and SVGAGI (reference sequence). CDR3: CASRPPGQGVYSYTF. The DNA for the CDR3 is TGTGCCAGCAGACCTCCGGGACAGGGCGTCTATAGCTACACCTTC.

V is TRBV6-2 or TRBV6-3 and J is TRBJ2-3, with 14 bases aligning to TRBD2. Germline CDR1 and CDR2: MNHEY and SVGEGT. The CDR3 covers 18 residues. Losses at the gene ends were 5 bases for V and 2 bases for J; bases not matched to a gene: 9. The CDR3 reads CASSTGLAGGPITDTQYF. The CDR3 DNA follows: TGTGCCAGCAGTACCGGACTAGCGGGAGGCCCTATCACAGATACGCAGTATTTT.

The V and J genes are TRBV7-2 and TRBJ2-7; 7 bases align to TRBD2. CDR3 size: 16 residues. V lost 4 bases to trimming and J lost 4 bases; unmatched junction nucleotides: 13. The germline gives CDR1 SGHTA, CDR2 FQGNSA. The DNA of the CDR3 is TGTGCCAGCAGCTCCACGCTAGCGGCAGTTGGATACGAGCAGTACTTC. It codes for CASSSTLAAVGYEQYF.

The chain has TRBV6-2 or TRBV6-3 and TRBJ2-7; weak D call: TRBD1 (5 bases). The CDR3 has 17 residues. V lost 5 bases to trimming and J lost 2 bases, with 22 bases between them. Germline CDR1 reads MNHEY; CDR2 reads SVGEGT. CDR3 in amino acids: CASSPDSGFPKPYEQYF. The CDR3 nucleotides are TGTGCCAGCAGTCCCGATTCAGGGTTTCCTAAACCCTACGAGCAGTACTTC.

This clone was seen a handful of times. The CDR3, as DNA: TGCGCCAGCAGCCCCGAGCACAGGGCCGTTGAAGCTTTCTTT. As protein: CASSPEHRAVEAFF. This chain uses TRBV4-3 with TRBJ1-1; TRBD1 might be the D (6 bases). Germline CDR1 is LGHNA and CDR2 is YSLEER. The V gene lost 4 bases and the J gene lost 7 bases, with 16 bases spanning the gap. This CDR3 contains 14 residues.